Sequencing of this T cell receptor beta chain was carried out in a study of cytomegalovirus exposure and HLA in healthy donors. The CDR3 runs to 14 residues. Germline V gene sequence: CDR1 SQVTM, CDR2 ANQGSEA. V was pared by 3 bases and J by 6 bases, with 17 bases between. Researchers ran the PCR with 60 Vbeta and 13 Jbeta primers. Assay: immunoSEQ multiplex PCR; the TCRdb copy retains only in-frame clones and omits some. The table has around 160,000 clones, 75% seen once; the top ten hold 4% to 5.5%. The receptor was isolated from a male donor in good health and CMV-seronegative. Sequencing used PBMCs. The chain employs TRBV29-1 and TRBJ2-5; possible D gene TRBD2, 5 bases. The CDR3 sequence: CSVEIGLAPQTQYF. CDR3 DNA: TGCAGCGTTGAGATTGGCCTAGCCCCGCAGACCCAGTACTTC.